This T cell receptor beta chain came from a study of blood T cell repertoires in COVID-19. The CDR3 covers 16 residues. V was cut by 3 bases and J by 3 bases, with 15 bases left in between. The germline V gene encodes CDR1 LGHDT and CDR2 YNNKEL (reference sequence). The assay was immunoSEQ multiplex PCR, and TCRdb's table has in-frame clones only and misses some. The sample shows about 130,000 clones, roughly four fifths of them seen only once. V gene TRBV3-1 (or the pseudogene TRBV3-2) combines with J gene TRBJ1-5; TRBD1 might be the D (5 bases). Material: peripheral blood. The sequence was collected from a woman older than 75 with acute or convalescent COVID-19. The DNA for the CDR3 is TGTGCCAGCAGCCAGGGACTATCCCCCTTCAATCAGCCCCAGCATTTT. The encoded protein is CASSQGLSPFNQPQHF.